This paragraph covers one T cell receptor beta chain sequence. The repertoire was sequenced with immunoSEQ multiplex PCR; TCRdb's copy has only in-frame clones and lacks some. The profile shows over 250,000 clones, 80% to 90% of them singletons. The sample belongs to a study of blood T cell repertoires in COVID-19. In the study overall: Specimens from acute and convalescent COVID-19 originated in the United States, Italy and Spain.

CDR1 is SGHAT and CDR2 is FQNNGV in the germline V gene. The CDR3 loop spans 16 amino acids. Germline trimming cut 5 bases from V and 1 base from J; bases unmatched to any gene: 7. This TCR came from a woman aged 18-29 years who had recovered from COVID-19. The sequenced sample consisted of PBMCs or T cells enriched from blood (not recorded which). The J gene is TRBJ1-2, the V gene TRBV11-2; 10 bases agree with TRBD1. The CDR3 sequence is CASSPRQGAINYGYTF. In nucleotides, the CDR3 is TGTGCCAGCAGCCCCCGACAGGGGGCCATTAACTATGGCTACACCTTC.